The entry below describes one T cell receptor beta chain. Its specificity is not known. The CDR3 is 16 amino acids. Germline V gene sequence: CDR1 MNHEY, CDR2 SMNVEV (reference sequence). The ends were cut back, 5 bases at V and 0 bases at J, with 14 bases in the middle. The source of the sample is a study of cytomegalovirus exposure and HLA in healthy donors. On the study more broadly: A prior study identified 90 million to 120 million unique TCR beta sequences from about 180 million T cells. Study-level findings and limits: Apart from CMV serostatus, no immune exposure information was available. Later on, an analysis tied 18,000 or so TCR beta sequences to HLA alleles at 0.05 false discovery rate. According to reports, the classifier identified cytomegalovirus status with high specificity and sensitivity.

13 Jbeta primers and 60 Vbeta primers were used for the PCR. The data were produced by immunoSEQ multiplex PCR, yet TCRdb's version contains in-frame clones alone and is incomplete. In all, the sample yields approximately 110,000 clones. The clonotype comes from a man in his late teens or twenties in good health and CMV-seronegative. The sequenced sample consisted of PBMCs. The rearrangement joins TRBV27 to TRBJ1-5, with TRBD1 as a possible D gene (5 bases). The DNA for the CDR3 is TGTGCCAGCAGTAACAGAAGGGGATATAGCAATCAGCCCCAGCATTTT. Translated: CASSNRRGYSNQPQHF.